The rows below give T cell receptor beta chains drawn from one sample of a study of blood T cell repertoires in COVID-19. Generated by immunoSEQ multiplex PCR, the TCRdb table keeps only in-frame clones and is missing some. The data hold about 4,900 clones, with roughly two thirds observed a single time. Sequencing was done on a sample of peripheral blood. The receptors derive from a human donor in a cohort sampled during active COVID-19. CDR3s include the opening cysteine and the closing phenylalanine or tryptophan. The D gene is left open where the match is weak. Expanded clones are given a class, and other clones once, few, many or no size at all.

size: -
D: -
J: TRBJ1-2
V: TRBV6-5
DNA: TGTGCCAGCAGTTACCGACCTGACAGACTCTATGGCTACACCTTC
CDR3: CASSYRPDRLYGYTF

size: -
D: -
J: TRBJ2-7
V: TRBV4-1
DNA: TGCGCCAGCAGCCAAGATTCAGGCCTCAGGTCCTACGAGCAGTACTTC
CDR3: CASSQDSGLRSYEQYF

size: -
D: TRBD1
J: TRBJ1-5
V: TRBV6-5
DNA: TGTGCCAGCAGTCCTCCGGGACAGAGAAATCAGCCCCAGCATTTT
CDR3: CASSPPGQRNQPQHF

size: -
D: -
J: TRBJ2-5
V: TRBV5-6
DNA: TGTGCCAGCGCCCCGCCGGCTAGTCCCCAGGAGACCCAGTACTTC
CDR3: CASAPPASPQETQYF

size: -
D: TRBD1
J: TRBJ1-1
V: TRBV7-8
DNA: TGTGCCAGCAGCTTAGGGTCAGGGGGGAACACTGAAGCTTTCTTT
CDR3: CASSLGSGGNTEAFF

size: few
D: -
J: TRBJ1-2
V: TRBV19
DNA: TGTGCCAGTAGGAAAAAGGGACACCTCTATGGCTACACCTTC
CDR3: CASRKKGHLYGYTF

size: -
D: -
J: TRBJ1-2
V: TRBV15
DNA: TGTGCCACCAGCAGAGTATTGGGCAGCTACGGCTACACCTTC
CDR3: CATSRVLGSYGYTF

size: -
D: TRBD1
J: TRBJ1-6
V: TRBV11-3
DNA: TGTGCCAGCAGCTTAGGGACAGGGACCCTACCCCTCCACTTT
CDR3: CASSLGTGTLPLHF

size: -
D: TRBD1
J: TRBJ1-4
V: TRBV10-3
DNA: TGTGCCATCAGGGACAGGGATTCAACTAATGAAAAACTGTTTTTT
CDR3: CAIRDRDSTNEKLFF

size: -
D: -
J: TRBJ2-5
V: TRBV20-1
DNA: TGCAGTGCCGTACTAGAGACCCAGTACTTC
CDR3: CSAVLETQYF

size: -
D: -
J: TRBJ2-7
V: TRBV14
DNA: TGTGCCAGCAGCTCATGGGGGCAAGGGGAGCAGTACTTC
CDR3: CASSSWGQGEQYF

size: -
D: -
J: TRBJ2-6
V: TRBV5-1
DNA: TGCGCCAGCAGCTTGGGCGCCTCTGGGGCCAACGTCCTGACTTTC
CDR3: CASSLGASGANVLTF

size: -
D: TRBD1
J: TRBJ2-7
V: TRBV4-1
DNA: TGCGCCAGCAGCCAGTTGACAGGGAACAACGAGCAGTACTTC
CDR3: CASSQLTGNNEQYF

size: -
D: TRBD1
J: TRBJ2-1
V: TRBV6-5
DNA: TGTGCCAGCAGTTACGCCGGACAGGGGTGGTACAATGAGCAGTTCTTC
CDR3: CASSYAGQGWYNEQFF

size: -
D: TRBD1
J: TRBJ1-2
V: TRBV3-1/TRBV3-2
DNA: TGTGCCAGCAGCCAGGCGGGACAGGGGGGTGGCTATGGCTACACCTTC
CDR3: CASSQAGQGGGYGYTF

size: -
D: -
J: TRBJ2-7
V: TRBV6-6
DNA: TGTGCCAGCAGTTACTCCGATACAGAATACGAGCAGTACTTC
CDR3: CASSYSDTEYEQYF

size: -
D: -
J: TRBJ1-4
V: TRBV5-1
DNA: TGCGCCAGCAGTGAAACTGCAACTAATGAAAAACTGTTTTTT
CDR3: CASSETATNEKLFF

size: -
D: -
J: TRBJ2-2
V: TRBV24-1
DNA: TGTGCCACCAGTCACCCCAGCGGGGAGCTGTTTTTT
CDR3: CATSHPSGELFF

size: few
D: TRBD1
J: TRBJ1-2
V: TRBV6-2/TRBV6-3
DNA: TGTGCCAGCAGTTACCGGCGGAGGGACAGGGGAATCCGTGGCTACACCTTC
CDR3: CASSYRRRDRGIRGYTF

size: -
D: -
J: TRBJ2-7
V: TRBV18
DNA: TGTGCCAGCTCACCACCTGGCCTAGTTGCCTACGAGCAGTACTTC
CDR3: CASSPPGLVAYEQYF

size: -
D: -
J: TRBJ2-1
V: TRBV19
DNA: TGTGCCAGCGAGGGACAAACCTACAATGAGCAGTTCTTC
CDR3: CASEGQTYNEQFF

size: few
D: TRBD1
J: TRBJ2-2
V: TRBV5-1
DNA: TGCGCCAGCAGCTCGGGACAGCTCACCGGGGAGCTGTTTTTT
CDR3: CASSSGQLTGELFF

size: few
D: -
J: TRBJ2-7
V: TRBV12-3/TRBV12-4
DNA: TGTGCCAGCAGCAGGACAGGGACTAACGAGCAGTACTTC
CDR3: CASSRTGTNEQYF

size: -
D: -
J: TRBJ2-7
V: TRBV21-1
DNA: TGTGCCAGCAGCACGACAGGGGGATACGAGCAGTACTTC
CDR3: CASSTTGGYEQYF

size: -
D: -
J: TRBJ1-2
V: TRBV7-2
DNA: TGTGCCAGCAGCTTTTCAGACAGAAATGGCTACACCTTC
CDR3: CASSFSDRNGYTF

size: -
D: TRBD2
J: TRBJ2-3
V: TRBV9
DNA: TGTGCCAGCAGCGTTGGGCTAGCGGGGGGATTCACAGATACGCAGTATTTT
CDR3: CASSVGLAGGFTDTQYF

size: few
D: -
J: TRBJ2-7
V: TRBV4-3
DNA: TGCGCCAGCAGCCAACATGTATGGTCCGGCTACGAGCAGTACTTC
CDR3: CASSQHVWSGYEQYF

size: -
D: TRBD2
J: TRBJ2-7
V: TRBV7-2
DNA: TGTGCCAGCAGCTTATTGGTTGCGGGGGGGCGGAACGAGCAGTACTTC
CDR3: CASSLLVAGGRNEQYF